This is a list of T cell receptor beta chains from one sample in a study of regulatory T cells in long-lasting Graves disease. Via MiXCR, TCRdb re-called the multiplex PCR reads, giving one row per CDR3 protein. The table lists over 500,000 distinct CDR3 sequences, about 16% of them singletons. The same sample was also used in a study of T cells in Graves' hyperthyroidism and ophthalmopathy.

The sample here was peripheral blood mononuclear cells (PBMCs), taken at new diagnosis, from a patient treated with antithyroid drugs. The origin of the receptors is a man aged 18 to 29 with Graves disease. Each CDR3 is given with its conserved first and last residue. The D gene is left open where the match is weak. Not every row has a clone size; where given, it reads once, few, many or a size class.

TRBJ2-7 many TRBV20-1 TRBD1 CSARVRDRGIEQYF TGCAGTGCTAGAGTCCGGGACAGGGGCATCGAGCAGTACTTC
TRBJ1-3 many TRBV6-1 - CASRPQLYGVNTIYF TGTGCCAGCAGACCTCAGTTGTACGGAGTAAACACCATATATTTT
TRBJ2-4 few TRBV12-3/TRBV12-4 TRBD1 CASRYSTGGENIQYF TGTGCCAGCAGATACTCCACAGGGGGTGAAAACATTCAGTACTTC
TRBJ2-3 - TRBV7-9 - CASSLSWEPPQISTDTQYF TGTGCCAGCAGCTTGAGTTGGGAGCCGCCACAGATAAGCACAGATACGCAGTATTTT
TRBJ1-1 few TRBV5-1 - CASSKGQNTEAFF TGCGCCAGCAGCAAAGGACAGAACACTGAAGCTTTCTTT
TRBJ2-7 few TRBV18 TRBD1 CASSPGTGGPHEQYF TGTGCCAGCTCACCCGGGACAGGGGGCCCCCACGAGCAGTACTTC
TRBJ1-1 many TRBV28 TRBD1 CASSGQGATEAFF TGTGCCAGCAGCGGACAGGGGGCAACTGAAGCTTTCTTT
TRBJ1-1 - TRBV29-1 - CSVWTSSNTEAFF TGCAGCGTGTGGACAAGCTCGAACACTGAAGCTTTCTTT
TRBJ1-5 many TRBV12-3/TRBV12-4 TRBD1 CASSFAGTVPNQPQHF TGTGCCAGCAGTTTTGCGGGGACAGTCCCGAATCAGCCCCAGCATTTT
TRBJ1-5 - TRBV15 - CATSRATELNQPQHF TGTGCCACCAGCAGAGCCACAGAGCTCAATCAGCCCCAGCATTTT
TRBJ1-2 few TRBV5-1 - CASSDGQNYGYTF TGCGCCAGCAGCGACGGACAGAACTATGGCTACACCTTC
TRBJ2-7 many TRBV30 TRBD2 CAWRKTSGLYEQYF TGTGCCTGGAGGAAGACTAGCGGGCTTTACGAGCAGTACTTC
TRBJ2-7 - TRBV7-8 - CACSLDTGRSSYEQYF TGTGCCTGCAGCTTAGACACGGGCAGGAGCTCCTACGAGCAGTACTTC
TRBJ2-1 many TRBV11-1 TRBD2 CASSSELAGAYNEQFF TGTGCCAGCAGCTCTGAACTAGCGGGCGCCTACAATGAGCAGTTCTTC
TRBJ2-3 few TRBV10-3 TRBD2 CAISEELAGSTDTQYF TGTGCCATCAGTGAGGAACTAGCGGGGAGCACAGATACGCAGTATTTT
TRBJ2-7 many TRBV27 TRBD2 CASSLTSGRDHEQYF TGTGCCAGCAGTTTAACTAGCGGGAGAGACCACGAGCAGTACTTC
TRBJ1-5 - TRBV15 - CATSRETGGRPQHF TGTGCCACCAGCAGAGAAACGGGCGGCCGGCCCCAGCATTTT
TRBJ1-5 - TRBV4-1 - CASSQTPGRSIQPQHF TGCGCCAGCAGCCAAACCCCCGGCAGGTCAATCCAGCCCCAGCATTTT
TRBJ2-7 many TRBV10-3 TRBD2 CAIALAVSYEQYF TGTGCCATCGCACTAGCGGTCTCCTACGAGCAGTACTTC
TRBJ2-7 - TRBV4-1 TRBD2 CASSQVAASGAYEQYF TGCGCCAGCAGCCAAGTCGCGGCTAGCGGAGCCTACGAGCAGTACTTC
TRBJ2-1 many TRBV11-2 TRBD2 CASSLGGTSANEQFF TGTGCCAGCAGCTTAGGTGGAACTAGCGCCAATGAGCAGTTCTTC
TRBJ1-1 many TRBV30 - CALQGTEAFF TGTGCCCTACAGGGCACTGAAGCTTTCTTT
TRBJ2-7 few TRBV29-1 TRBD1 CSARSGTGKSYEQYF TGCAGCGCACGTAGTGGGACAGGCAAGTCCTACGAGCAGTACTTC
TRBJ2-7 - TRBV5-1 TRBD2 CASSLRGGHSYEQYF TGCGCCAGCAGCTTGCGGGGGGGGCACTCCTACGAGCAGTACTTC